This T cell receptor beta chain was found in a study of tumor and adjacent non-tumor tissue in lung cancer. In the study overall: Patients comprised roughly 12 adenocarcinoma, a couple of squamous cell carcinoma and 1 small cell lung cancer.

This CDR3 contains 15 residues. Study-level findings and limits: TCR diversity was significantly greater in tumor than normal lung tissue. In normal lung, the top 100 clones were significantly more dominant than in tumor.

The library came from three nested PCR rounds adapted from ARM-PCR protocols. TCRdb called the multiplex PCR reads again in MiXCR, with one record for every CDR3 protein. The table has 60,000 to 100,000 distinct CDR3 sequences, more than 65% seen once. On this clonotype itself: What it recognizes is unknown.

No cell sorting was done before RNA was extracted from the tissue. This non-tumor lung sample came from over 3 cm beyond the tumor edge. Between August and November 2014, newly diagnosed, chemotherapy-naive lung cancer patients underwent thoracic surgery in China. The rearrangement links TRBV12-3 or TRBV12-4 to TRBJ1-5; 12 bases fit TRBD1. Judging by the DNA end, TRBJ2-3 fits better; the J call may be wrong. Sequencing input: distant non-tumor lung tissue. This TCR was sampled from a man in his sixties or seventies with non-small cell lung cancer. The DNA for the CDR3 is TGTGCCAGCAGTTCAGGGACAGGGGGCAATCAGTCCCAGTATTTT. This gives the protein CASSSGTGGNQSQYF.